What follows describes a single T cell receptor (beta chain). Antigen unknown. The data originate from a study of cytomegalovirus exposure and HLA in healthy donors. Regarding the study as a whole: With later analysis, a missense DCLRE1C variant became linked to TCR beta V- and J-gene trimming. What TCR beta sequences reportedly achieved was accurate prediction of HLA-A and HLA-B alleles in most subjects.

The PCR had 60 Vbeta and 13 Jbeta primers. The repertoire was sequenced with immunoSEQ multiplex PCR; TCRdb's copy has only in-frame clones and lacks some. The sample has approximately 61,000 clones, more than 75% seen once. CDR1 is GTSNPN, CDR2 SVGIG, per germline (reference sequence). With 4 bases clipped from V and 8 bases from J, the junction kept 3 bases outside the gene matches. The length of the CDR3 is 11 residues. Sequencing was performed on PBMCs. The receptor was derived from a man younger than 30 in good health and CMV-seropositive. This chain links TRBV30 with TRBJ1-2, with 8 nucleotides matching TRBD1. The CDR3: CAWNGQGGYTF. In DNA, the CDR3 is TGTGCCTGGAACGGACAGGGAGGCTACACCTTC. Using reference TRBV30 and TRBJ1-2 for the parts outside the CDR3, the full variable domain is SQTIHQWPATLVQPVGSPLSLECTVEGTSNPNLYWYRQAAGRGLQLLFYSVGIGQISSEVPQNLSASRPQDRQFILSSKKLLLSDSGFYLCAWNGQGGYTFGSGTRLTVV.